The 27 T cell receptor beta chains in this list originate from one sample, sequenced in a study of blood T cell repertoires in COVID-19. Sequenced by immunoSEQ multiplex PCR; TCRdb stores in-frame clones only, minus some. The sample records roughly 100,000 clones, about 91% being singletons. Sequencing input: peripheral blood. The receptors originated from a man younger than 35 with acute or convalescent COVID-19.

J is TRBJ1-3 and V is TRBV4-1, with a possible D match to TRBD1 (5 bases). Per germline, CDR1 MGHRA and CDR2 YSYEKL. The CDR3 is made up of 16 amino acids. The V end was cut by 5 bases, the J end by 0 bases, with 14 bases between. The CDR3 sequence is CASSVRQYHSGNTIYF. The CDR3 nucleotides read TGCGCCAGCAGCGTTCGACAGTACCACTCTGGAAACACCATATATTTT.

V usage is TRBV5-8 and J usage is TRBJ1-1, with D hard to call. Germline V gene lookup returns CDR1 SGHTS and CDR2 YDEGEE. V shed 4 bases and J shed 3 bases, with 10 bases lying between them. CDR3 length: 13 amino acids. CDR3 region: CASSRGMDTEAFF. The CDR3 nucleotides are TGTGCCAGCAGCCGGGGAATGGACACTGAAGCTTTCTTT.

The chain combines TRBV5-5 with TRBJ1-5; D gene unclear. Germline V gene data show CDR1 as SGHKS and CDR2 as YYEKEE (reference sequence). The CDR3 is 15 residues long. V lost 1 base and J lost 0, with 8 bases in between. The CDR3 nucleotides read TGTGCCAGCAGCTTGAGCCCCGATAGCAATCAGCCCCAGCATTTT. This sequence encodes CASSLSPDSNQPQHF.

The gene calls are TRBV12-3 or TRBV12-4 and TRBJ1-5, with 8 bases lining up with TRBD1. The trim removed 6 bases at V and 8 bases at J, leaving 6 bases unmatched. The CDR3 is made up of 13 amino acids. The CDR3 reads CASSGQGGKPQHF. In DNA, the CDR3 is TGTGCCAGCAGCGGACAGGGTGGCAAGCCCCAGCATTTT.

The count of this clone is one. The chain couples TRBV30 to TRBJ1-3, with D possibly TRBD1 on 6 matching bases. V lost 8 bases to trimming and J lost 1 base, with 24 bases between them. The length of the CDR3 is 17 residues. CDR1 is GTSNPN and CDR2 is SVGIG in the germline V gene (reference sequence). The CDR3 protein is CARGGEFGQSSGNTIYF. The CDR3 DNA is TGTGCCAGAGGAGGAGAATTCGGACAGTCTTCTGGAAACACCATATATTTT.

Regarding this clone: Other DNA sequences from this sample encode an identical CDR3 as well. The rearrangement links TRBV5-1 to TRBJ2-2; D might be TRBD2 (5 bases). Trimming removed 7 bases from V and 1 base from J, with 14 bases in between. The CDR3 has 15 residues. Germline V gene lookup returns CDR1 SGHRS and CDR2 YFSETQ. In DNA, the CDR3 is TGCGCCAGCTTTACAGCGGAACTGAACACCGGGGAGCTGTTTTTT. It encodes CASFTAELNTGELFF.

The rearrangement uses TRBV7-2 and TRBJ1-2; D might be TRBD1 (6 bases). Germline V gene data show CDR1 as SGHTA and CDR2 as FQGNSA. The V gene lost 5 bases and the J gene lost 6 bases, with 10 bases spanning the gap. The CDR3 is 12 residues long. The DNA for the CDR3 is TGTGCCAGCAGCATATCAGGGGATGGCTACACCTTC. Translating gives CASSISGDGYTF.

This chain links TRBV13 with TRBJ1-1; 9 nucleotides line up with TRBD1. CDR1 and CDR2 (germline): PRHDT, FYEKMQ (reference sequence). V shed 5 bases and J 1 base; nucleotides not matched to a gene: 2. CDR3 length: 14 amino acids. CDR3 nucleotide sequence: TGTGCCAGCAGCACAGGGGGCTCGAACACTGAAGCTTTCTTT. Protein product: CASSTGGSNTEAFF.

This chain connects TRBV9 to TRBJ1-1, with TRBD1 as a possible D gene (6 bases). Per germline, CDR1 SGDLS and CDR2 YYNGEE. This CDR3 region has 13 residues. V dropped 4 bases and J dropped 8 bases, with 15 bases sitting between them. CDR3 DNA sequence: TGTGCCAGCAGCCCTCGGGACACCCAAGAAGCTTTCTTT. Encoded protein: CASSPRDTQEAFF.

The CDR3 region is CSAALNPLYGYTF. The CDR3 DNA reads as TGCAGCGCTGCCCTGAACCCACTCTATGGCTACACCTTC. V is TRBV29-1 and J is TRBJ1-2; no firm D call. The CDR3 spans 13 residues. The germline gives CDR1 SQVTM, CDR2 ANQGSEA. V lost 7 bases, J lost 4 bases, and 16 bases lay in between.

CDR3 DNA sequence: TGCGCCAGCAGCCGTGAGTTAGGGGGCACGGACACTGAAGCTTTCTTT. This encodes CASSRELGGTDTEAFF. The chain couples TRBV5-1 to TRBJ1-1, with 7 bases that match TRBD1. Germline assignment: CDR1 SGHRS and CDR2 YFSETQ. V trimming: 4 bases; J trimming: 3 bases; junction bases outside the gene matches: 12. This CDR3 comprises 16 residues.

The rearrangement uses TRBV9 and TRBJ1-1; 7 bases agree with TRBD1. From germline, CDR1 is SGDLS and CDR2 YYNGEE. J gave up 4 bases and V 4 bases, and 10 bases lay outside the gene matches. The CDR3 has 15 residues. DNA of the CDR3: TGTGCCAGCAGCCGGGACAGCTTGCATACCACTGAAGCTTTCTTT. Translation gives CASSRDSLHTTEAFF. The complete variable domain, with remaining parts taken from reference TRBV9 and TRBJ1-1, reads DSGVTQTPKHLITATGQRVTLRCSPRSGDLSVYWYQQSLDQGLQFLIQYYNGEERAKGNILERFSAQQFPDLHSELNLSSLELGDSALYFCASSRDSLHTTEAFFGQGTRLTVV.

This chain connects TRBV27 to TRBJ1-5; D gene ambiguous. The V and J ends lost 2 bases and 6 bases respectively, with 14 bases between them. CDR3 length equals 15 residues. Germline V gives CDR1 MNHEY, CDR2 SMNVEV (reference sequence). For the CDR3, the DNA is TGTGCCAGCAGTTTAACCCACAGCTCCAGTCAGCCCCAGCATTTT. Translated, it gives CASSLTHSSSQPQHF.

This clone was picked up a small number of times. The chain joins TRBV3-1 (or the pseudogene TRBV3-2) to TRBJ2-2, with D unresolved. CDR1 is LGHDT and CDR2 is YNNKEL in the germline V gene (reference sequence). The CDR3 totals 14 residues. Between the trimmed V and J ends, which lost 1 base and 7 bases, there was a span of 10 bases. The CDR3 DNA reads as TGTGCCAGCAGCCAAGTTAGAGAGTACGGGGAGCTGTTTTTT. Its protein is CASSQVREYGELFF.

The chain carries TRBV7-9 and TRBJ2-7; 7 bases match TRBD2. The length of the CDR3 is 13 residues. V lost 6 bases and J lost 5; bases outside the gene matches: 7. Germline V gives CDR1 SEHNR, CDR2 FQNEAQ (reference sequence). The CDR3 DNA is TGTGCCAGCAGTCTAAGGGAGGGGCACGAGCAGTACTTC. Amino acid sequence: CASSLREGHEQYF.

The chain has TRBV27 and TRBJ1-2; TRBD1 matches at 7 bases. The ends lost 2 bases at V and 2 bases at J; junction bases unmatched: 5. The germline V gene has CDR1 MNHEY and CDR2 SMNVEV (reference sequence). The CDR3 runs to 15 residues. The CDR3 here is CASSLTMGQNYGYTF. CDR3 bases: TGTGCCAGCAGTTTAACGATGGGACAGAACTATGGCTACACCTTC.

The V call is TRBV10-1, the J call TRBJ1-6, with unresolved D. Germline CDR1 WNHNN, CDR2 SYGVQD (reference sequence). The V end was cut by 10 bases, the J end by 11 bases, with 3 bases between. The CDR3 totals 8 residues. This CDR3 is CATAPLHF. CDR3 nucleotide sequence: TGCGCCACTGCACCCCTCCACTTT.

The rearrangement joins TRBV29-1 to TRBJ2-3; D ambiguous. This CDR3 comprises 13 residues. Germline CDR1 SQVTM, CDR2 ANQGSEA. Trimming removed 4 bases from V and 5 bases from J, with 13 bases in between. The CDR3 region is CSVAAQPVDTQYF. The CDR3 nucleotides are TGCAGCGTTGCGGCACAGCCTGTAGATACGCAGTATTTT.

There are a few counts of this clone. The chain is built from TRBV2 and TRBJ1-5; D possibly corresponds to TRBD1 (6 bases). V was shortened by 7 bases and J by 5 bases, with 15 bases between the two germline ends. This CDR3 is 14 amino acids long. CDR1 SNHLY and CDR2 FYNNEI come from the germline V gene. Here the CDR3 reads CASIDNRDDQPQHF. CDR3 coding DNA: TGTGCCAGCATTGACAACAGGGACGATCAGCCCCAGCATTTT.

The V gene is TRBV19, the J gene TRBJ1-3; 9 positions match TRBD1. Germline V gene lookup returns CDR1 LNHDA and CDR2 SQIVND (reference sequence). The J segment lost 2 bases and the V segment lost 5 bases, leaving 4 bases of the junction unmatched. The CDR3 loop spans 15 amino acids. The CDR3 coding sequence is TGTGCCAGTAGTTTGACAGGGGGTACTGGAAACACCATATATTTT. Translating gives CASSLTGGTGNTIYF.

Here the CDR3 DNA reads TGCGCCAGCAGCCCGGGACAGGGCATGAACACTGAAGCTTTCTTT. As protein: CASSPGQGMNTEAFF. V and J are TRBV5-1 and TRBJ1-1; 9 bases align to TRBD1. Germline V lookup: CDR1 SGHRS, CDR2 YFSETQ. The CDR3 is 15 residues long. V shed 4 bases, J shed 0 bases, and the junction held 4 bases outside the gene matches.

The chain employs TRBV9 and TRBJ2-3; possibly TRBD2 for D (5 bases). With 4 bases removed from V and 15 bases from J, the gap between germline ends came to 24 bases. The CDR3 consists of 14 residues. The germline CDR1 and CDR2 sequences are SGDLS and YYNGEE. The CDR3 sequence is CASSPVGRGDMAYF. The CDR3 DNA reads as TGTGCCAGCAGCCCCGTGGGTCGGGGAGACATGGCATATTTT.

The CDR3 DNA reads TGTGCCAGCAGCCCAAACAGGGGAGTGAACACTGAAGCTTTCTTT. Translated, it gives CASSPNRGVNTEAFF. The V and J genes are TRBV14 and TRBJ1-1, with TRBD1 matching 7 bases. This CDR3 region has 15 residues. In germline, CDR1 is SGHDN, CDR2 FVKESK. V was pared by 4 bases and J by 0 bases, with 5 bases of the junction left unmatched.

The CDR3 DNA follows: TGCAGCGCTCAACAGGCGACGAACACTGAAGCTTTCTTT. As protein: CSAQQATNTEAFF. The V and J genes are TRBV29-1 and TRBJ1-1; possibly TRBD1 for D (5 bases). CDR1 is SQVTM and CDR2 is ANQGSEA in the germline V gene. V was clipped by 7 bases and J by 1 base, with 13 bases between them. The CDR3 runs 13 residues.

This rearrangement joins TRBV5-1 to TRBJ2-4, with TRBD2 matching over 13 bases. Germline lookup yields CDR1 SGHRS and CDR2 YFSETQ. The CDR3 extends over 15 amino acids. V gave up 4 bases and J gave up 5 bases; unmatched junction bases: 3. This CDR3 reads CASSRGLAGENIQYF. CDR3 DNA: TGCGCCAGCAGCCGCGGACTAGCGGGAGAAAACATTCAGTACTTC.

The chain's CDR3 is CASSYPTGTGFAGYTF. CDR3 bases: TGTGCCAGCAGTTACCCGACCGGGACAGGGTTCGCTGGCTACACCTTC. This chain connects TRBV27 to TRBJ1-2; 9 nucleotides match TRBD1. Germline assignment: CDR1 MNHEY and CDR2 SMNVEV (reference sequence). The CDR3 contains 16 residues. The trim removed 4 bases at V and 7 bases at J, leaving 13 bases unmatched.

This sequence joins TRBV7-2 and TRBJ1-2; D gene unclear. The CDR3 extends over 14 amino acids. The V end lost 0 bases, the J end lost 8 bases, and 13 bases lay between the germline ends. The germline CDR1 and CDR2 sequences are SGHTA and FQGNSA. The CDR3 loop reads CASSLAGGLAGYTF. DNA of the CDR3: TGTGCCAGCAGCTTAGCGGGAGGGCTCGCGGGCTACACCTTC.